This T cell receptor (beta chain) was documented in a study of neurological immune-mediated disorders. Broader study findings: There were no CDR3 amino acid sequences shared by expanded clones across subjects, a result suggesting private repertoires in all groups.

Synthesis of cDNA was performed by 5'RACE using 10-nucleotide random UMIs. TCRdb re-derived calls from the 5' RACE reads in MiXCR, one entry per CDR3 protein. The sample holds 50,000 to 75,000 distinct CDR3 sequences, roughly 12% seen once. PBMCs stored at -80 C, 2 million in total, were the source of the unsorted libraries. This clonotype has ten or more counts. Its antigen is not known. The germline gives CDR1 ENHRY, CDR2 SYGVKD. The CDR3 contains 12 residues. Losses at the gene ends were 4 bases for V and 4 bases for J; bases not matched to a gene: 1. The receptor was derived from a woman aged 60-75 years with HTLV-1-associated myelopathy (HAM/TSP). The chain combines TRBV10-3 with TRBJ2-7, with 7 bases fitting TRBD1. Sequenced: PBMCs. Written as DNA, the CDR3 is TGTGCCATCAGTGGACAGGGATACGAGCAGTACTTC. Translating gives CAISGQGYEQYF.